This TCR beta chain is from a study of T-cell reconstitution after alpha-beta-depleted transplantation in children. Molecular barcoding with unique molecular identifiers was used for the TCRbeta library. TCRdb re-called the PCR reads through MiXCR, storing one row per CDR3 protein. The sample consists of approximately 1,000,000 distinct CDR3 sequences, under 30% of them appearing once. Study results and limitations: About two months after transplant, alpha-beta T cells reportedly came from several hundred expanded graft clones.

As for this clonotype: Its antigen is currently unknown.

This TCR was sampled from a boy younger than two who had a stem cell transplant for SCID, so the T cells may come from the graft donor. The sample here was PBMCs, mostly from graft donor cells, taken 360 days after TCRalphabeta/CD19-depleted stem cell transplant.

In nucleotides, the CDR3 is TGTGCCAGCAGCCCCCTAGGTTGGCTAGCGCGGCGGGAGACCCAGTACTTC. Its translation: CASSPLGWLARRETQYF. The chain is built from TRBV3-1 and TRBJ2-5, with D possibly matching TRBD2 (6 bases). CDR1 is LGHDT, CDR2 YNNKEL, per germline (reference sequence). The length of the CDR3 is 17 residues. V shed 4 bases and J shed 5 bases, with 23 bases lying between them.